This TCR beta chain stems from a study of glioma-infiltrating T cells. CDR1 and CDR2 (germline): SGHNT, YYREEE (reference sequence). V was cut by 7 bases and J by 4 bases, with 20 bases left in between. The CDR3 loop spans 15 amino acids. Using RNA template, CDR3s of TCR alpha and beta were amplified with iRepertoire arm-PCR. TCRdb used MiXCR to reprocess the multiplex PCR reads, holding one entry per CDR3 protein. The sample carries some 190,000 distinct CDR3 sequences, around 32% recorded once. The rearrangement links TRBV5-4 to TRBJ1-1, with a weak D call TRBD1 (5 bases). The TCR originated in a human donor with low-grade glioma or glioblastoma, undergoing nonglioma brain surgery, or in good health (not recorded which). Sequenced sample: glioma tissue, nonneoplastic brain tissue, or PBMCs (not recorded which). CDR3 sequence reads: CASGRRGAGRTEAFF. The CDR3 coding sequence is TGTGCCAGCGGCCGGCGGGGCGCTGGCCGCACTGAAGCTTTCTTT. Full variable domain (rest looked up from reference TRBV5-4 and TRBJ1-1): ETGVTQSPTHLIKTRGQQVTLRCSSQSGHNTVSWYQQALGQGPQFIFQYYREEENGRGNFPPRFSGLQFPNYSSELNVNALELDDSALYLCASGRRGAGRTEAFFGQGTRLTVV.